The T cell receptor (beta chain) under discussion was sequenced for a study of CD8 T cells in ankylosing spondylitis. CDR3 size: 19 residues. 5'-RACE, quantitative and with molecular barcodes, yielded the TCR beta libraries. A single record per CDR3 protein comes from TCRdb applying MiXCR to the 5' RACE reads. The sample holds around 130,000 distinct CDR3 sequences, roughly 7.3% seen once. As to this clonotype: The antigen is undetermined.

Study-level findings and limits: Previous work reported some of these motif variants in the synovial fluid and blood of reactive arthritis. Several highly homologous variants made up a TCR beta motif, and this motif appeared characteristic of ankylosing spondylitis blood.

The rearrangement joins TRBV21-1 to TRBJ2-6; the D segment call TRBD1 is taken from the table without a DNA check. TRBV21-1 is reported as a pseudogene. The sample taken for sequencing was blood, either unsorted or a sorted T cell fraction (not recorded which). The sequence derives from a male donor with ankylosing spondylitis or in good health (not recorded which). For the CDR3, the DNA is TGTGCCAGCGGCCCTGGGCTCAAGGGCGGAAATACCGGGGCCAACGTCCTGACTTTC. Its translation is CASGPGLKGGNTGANVLTF.